This TCR beta chain was observed in a study of blood T cell repertoires in COVID-19. Across the study: Nucleic acid was either cDNA or gDNA, and it came from T cells, B-cell-depleted T cells, or PBMCs.

Participants' reported clinical history set cohort assignment. Here immunoSEQ multiplex PCR was the method, and the copy in TCRdb shows in-frame clones only, minus some. The repertoire holds 120,000 to 150,000 clones, with approximately 88% as singletons. The germline V gene has CDR1 SGDLS and CDR2 YYNGEE. V lost 4 bases and J 0 bases, leaving 11 bases between the germline ends. The CDR3 is 14 amino acids. The V call is TRBV9, the J call TRBJ2-7, with D possibly TRBD2 on 5 matching bases. The sample consisted of PBMCs or T cells enriched from blood (not recorded which). This receptor was taken from a man aged 35-49 years with acute COVID-19. Written as DNA, the CDR3 is TGTGCCAGCAGCCGGGATTACTCCTCCTACGAGCAGTACTTC. Amino acid sequence: CASSRDYSSYEQYF.